This T cell receptor beta chain is drawn from a study of blood T cell repertoires in COVID-19. CDR1 is SGHRS, CDR2 YFSETQ, per germline. The V and J ends lost 2 bases and 0 bases, in that order; junction bases with no gene match: 3. This CDR3 contains 17 residues. In the original analysis: The assay estimated nucleated cells by amplifying reference gene primers. Assay used: immunoSEQ multiplex PCR; TCRdb lists only in-frame clones, some missing. V and J calls plus clone size are reproduced from that table; the DNA served to infer D and trimming. The sample records 150,000 or so clones, 75% to 80% being singletons. The recovered donors of Cohort 3 showed two negative PCRs, clearance, or symptom resolution.

Sequencing was carried out using PBMCs or T cells enriched from blood (not recorded which). The rearrangement links TRBV5-1 to TRBJ2-7; 15 bases agree with TRBD2. This receptor was taken from a woman aged 50 to 60 who had recovered from COVID-19. CDR3 in DNA: TGCGCCAGCAGCTTAGGGACTAGCGGGAGGACCTCCTACGAGCAGTACTTC. It encodes CASSLGTSGRTSYEQYF.